This T cell receptor (beta chain) was sequenced during a study of B cell selection in AIRE deficiency. Of note for this clone: Its antigen is unknown.

Findings and caveats of the study: TCRbeta-only data showed under 45% of shared healthy Treg sequences in healthy Tconv.

Regulatory T cells were sorted as CD4+CD25hiCD127low/negative. Repertoires were generated with immunoSEQ multiplex PCR, while TCRdb's copy carries only in-frame clones and drops some. The table has tens of thousands of clones, around 90% seen once. Per the germline V gene, CDR1 is SGHRS and CDR2 is YFSETQ. V was cut by 4 bases and J by 6 bases, with 9 bases left in between. The CDR3 contains 12 residues. Material: CD4+CD25+ Tregs sorted from PBMCs. V is TRBV5-1 and J is TRBJ2-3; D gene uncertain. This clonotype was sampled from a human donor in good health. The CDR3 DNA reads TGCGCCAGCAGCCCCCGTGGGGATACGCAGTATTTT. Translating gives CASSPRGDTQYF.